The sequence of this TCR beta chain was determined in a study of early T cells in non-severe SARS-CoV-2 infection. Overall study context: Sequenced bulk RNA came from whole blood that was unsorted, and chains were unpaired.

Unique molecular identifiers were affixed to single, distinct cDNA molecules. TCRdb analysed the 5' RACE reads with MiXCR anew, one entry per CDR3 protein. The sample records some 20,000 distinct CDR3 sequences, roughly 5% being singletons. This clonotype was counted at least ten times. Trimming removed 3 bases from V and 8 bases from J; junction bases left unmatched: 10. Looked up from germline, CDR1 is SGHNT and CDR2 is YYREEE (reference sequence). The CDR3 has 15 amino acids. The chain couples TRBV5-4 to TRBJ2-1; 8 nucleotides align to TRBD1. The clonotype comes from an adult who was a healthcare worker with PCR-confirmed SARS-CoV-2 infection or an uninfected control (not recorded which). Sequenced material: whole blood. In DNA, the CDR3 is TGTGCCAGCAGCTCCAGGACAGGGAAAATCGATGAGCAGTTCTTC. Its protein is CASSSRTGKIDEQFF.